These T cell receptor beta chains were read from a single sample in a study of T cell repertoires in cytomegalovirus infection. Their cognate antigens are unknown. MiXCR, run by TCRdb on the reads, gives a single entry per CDR3 protein. The repertoire consists of some 320,000 distinct CDR3 sequences, with approximately 32% occurring once and the leading ten covering about 19%. The sample consisted of cultured PBMCs, taken from culture after CMV antigen stimulation. Every receptor here comes from a human donor in good health (CMV status not recorded). Some clones in this sample may be carry-over from other donors' samples. Each CDR3 is given with its conserved first and last residue. Fields, in order: D gene, clone size, V gene, J gene, CDR3 length, CDR3 DNA, CDR3 protein. A D gene is named only where the DNA matches it firmly. Rows give clone size only sometimes, using once, few, many, or a class for an expanded clone.

d_call: -
clone_size: -
v_call: TRBV7-9
j_call: TRBJ2-7
cdr3_length: 12
cdr3_nt: TGTGCCACCAGAGGGACGGCATACGAGCAGTACTTC
cdr3_aa: CATRGTAYEQYF

d_call: TRBD1
clone_size: few
v_call: TRBV7-8
j_call: TRBJ1-1
cdr3_length: 15
cdr3_nt: TGTGCCAGCAGCTTCCTGACAGGGTCCCAGGCTGAAGCTTTCTTT
cdr3_aa: CASSFLTGSQAEAFF

d_call: -
clone_size: -
v_call: TRBV6-1
j_call: TRBJ2-7
cdr3_length: 13
cdr3_nt: TGTGCCAGCAGTGTCGACCAAACTTCCGAGCAGTACTTC
cdr3_aa: CASSVDQTSEQYF

d_call: TRBD2
clone_size: few
v_call: TRBV12-3/TRBV12-4
j_call: TRBJ2-3
cdr3_length: 16
cdr3_nt: TGTGCCAGCAGTCCCCGACTAGCGGGAGGGTCAGATACGCAGTATTTT
cdr3_aa: CASSPRLAGGSDTQYF

d_call: TRBD1
clone_size: -
v_call: TRBV18
j_call: TRBJ2-5
cdr3_length: 15
cdr3_nt: TGTGCCAGCTCACCGTCCGGGACAGGGACGGGGACCCAGTACTTC
cdr3_aa: CASSPSGTGTGTQYF

d_call: -
clone_size: few
v_call: TRBV28
j_call: TRBJ1-4
cdr3_length: 18
cdr3_nt: TGTGCCAGCAGTTTTAAAGAGACGGCGGGCAGCCGCAATGAAAAACTGTTTTTT
cdr3_aa: CASSFKETAGSRNEKLFF

d_call: -
clone_size: -
v_call: TRBV29-1
j_call: TRBJ2-3
cdr3_length: 13
cdr3_nt: TGCAGCGTTGAGAAGGGTGGGACAGATACGCAGTATTTT
cdr3_aa: CSVEKGGTDTQYF

d_call: TRBD1
clone_size: few
v_call: TRBV6-2/TRBV6-3
j_call: TRBJ2-1
cdr3_length: 16
cdr3_nt: TGTGCCAGCAGTTACGGGCTTCAGGGGGCGGTCAATGAGCAGTTCTTC
cdr3_aa: CASSYGLQGAVNEQFF

d_call: -
clone_size: -
v_call: TRBV19
j_call: TRBJ2-7
cdr3_length: 14
cdr3_nt: TGTGCCAGTAGTAAGAGGGGGATGTGGTACGAGCAGTACTTC
cdr3_aa: CASSKRGMWYEQYF

d_call: -
clone_size: many
v_call: TRBV4-2
j_call: TRBJ2-5
cdr3_length: 13
cdr3_nt: TGTGCCAGCAGCCACTCGGGAAAAGAGACCCAGTACTTC
cdr3_aa: CASSHSGKETQYF

d_call: TRBD2
clone_size: -
v_call: TRBV7-2
j_call: TRBJ2-5
cdr3_length: 16
cdr3_nt: TGTGCCAGCAGCGCAGTTCTAGCGGGACGACAAGAGACCCAGTACTTC
cdr3_aa: CASSAVLAGRQETQYF

d_call: -
clone_size: few
v_call: TRBV24-1
j_call: TRBJ2-1
cdr3_length: 14
cdr3_nt: TGTGCCACCAGTGATATAGTAACCTACAATGAGCAGTTCTTC
cdr3_aa: CATSDIVTYNEQFF

d_call: -
clone_size: -
v_call: TRBV10-3
j_call: TRBJ2-1
cdr3_length: 15
cdr3_nt: TGTGCCATCAGTCCCCGGGATAGCCCGTACAATGAGCAGTTCTTC
cdr3_aa: CAISPRDSPYNEQFF

d_call: -
clone_size: -
v_call: TRBV11-2
j_call: TRBJ2-2
cdr3_length: 15
cdr3_nt: TGTGCCAGCAGCTGGTCCGGGCTATCCACCGGGGAGCTGTTTTTT
cdr3_aa: CASSWSGLSTGELFF

d_call: TRBD2
clone_size: few
v_call: TRBV2
j_call: TRBJ2-5
cdr3_length: 15
cdr3_nt: TGTGCCAGCAGTGTGGCTAGCGGGAGAGGGGAGACCCAGTACTTC
cdr3_aa: CASSVASGRGETQYF

d_call: -
clone_size: -
v_call: TRBV12-5
j_call: TRBJ1-2
cdr3_length: 13
cdr3_nt: TGTGCTAGTGGCAGAGACGGATTGAGGGGCTACACCTTC
cdr3_aa: CASGRDGLRGYTF

d_call: -
clone_size: many
v_call: TRBV7-8
j_call: TRBJ2-3
cdr3_length: 14
cdr3_nt: TGTGCCAGCAGCTTAGCAGGGCTAGCGGATACGCAGTATTTT
cdr3_aa: CASSLAGLADTQYF